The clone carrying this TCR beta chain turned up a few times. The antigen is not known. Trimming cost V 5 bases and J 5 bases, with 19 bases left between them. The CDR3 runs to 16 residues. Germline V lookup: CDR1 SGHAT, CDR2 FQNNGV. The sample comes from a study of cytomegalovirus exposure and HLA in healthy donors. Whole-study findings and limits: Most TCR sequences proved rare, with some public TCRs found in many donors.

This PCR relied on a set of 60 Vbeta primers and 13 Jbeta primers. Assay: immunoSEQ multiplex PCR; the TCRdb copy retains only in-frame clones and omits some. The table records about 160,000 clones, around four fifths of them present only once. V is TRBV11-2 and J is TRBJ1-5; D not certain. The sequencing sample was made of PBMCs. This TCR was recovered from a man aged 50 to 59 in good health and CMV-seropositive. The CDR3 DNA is TGTGCCAGCAGCCCCTCCAGCTGGGTAGGAGATCAGCCCCAGCATTTT. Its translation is CASSPSSWVGDQPQHF.